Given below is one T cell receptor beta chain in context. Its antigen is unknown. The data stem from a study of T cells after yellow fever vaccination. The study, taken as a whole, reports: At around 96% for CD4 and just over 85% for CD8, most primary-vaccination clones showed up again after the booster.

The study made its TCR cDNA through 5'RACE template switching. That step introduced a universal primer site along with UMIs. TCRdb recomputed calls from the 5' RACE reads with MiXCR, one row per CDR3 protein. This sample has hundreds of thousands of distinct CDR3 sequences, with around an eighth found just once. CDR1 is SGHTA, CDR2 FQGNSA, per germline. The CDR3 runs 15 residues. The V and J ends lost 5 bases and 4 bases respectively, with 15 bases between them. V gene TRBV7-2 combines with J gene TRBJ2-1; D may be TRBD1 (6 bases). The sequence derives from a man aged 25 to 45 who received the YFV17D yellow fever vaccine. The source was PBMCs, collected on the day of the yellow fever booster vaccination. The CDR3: CASSKDPDSYNEQFF. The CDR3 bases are TGTGCCAGCAGCAAAGATCCGGACAGTTACAATGAGCAGTTCTTC.